The entry below gives a single T cell receptor (beta chain) sequence along with its context. Its antigen is unknown. The data belong to a study of T cell responses to AZD1222 COVID-19 vaccine. Study results and caveats: At baseline, just a handful of AZD1222 recipients tested seropositive. After two AZD1222 doses, spike-specific TCR breadth and depth rose versus day 0. Females made up more of the donors, who were largely white British, and clonal diversity may have come out too low.

The J segment lost 3 bases and the V segment lost 3 bases, leaving 14 bases of the junction unmatched. There are 17 residues in the CDR3. Germline assignment: CDR1 SGHDN and CDR2 FVKESK. The method was immunoSEQ multiplex PCR; TCRdb's version includes in-frame clones alone and lacks a portion of them. The table lists some 170,000 clones, 80% to 95% of them singletons, with roughly 1% in the top ten. The sample consisted of peripheral blood, taken 28 days after the second dose of the MenACWY control vaccine. This sequence joins TRBV14 and TRBJ2-7; 7 bases agree with TRBD1. The sequence came from an adult who received the MenACWY meningococcal vaccine as a control. The CDR3 protein is CASSHRPRDRGRYEQYF. In nucleotides, the CDR3 is TGTGCCAGCAGCCACAGACCCCGGGACAGAGGACGCTACGAGCAGTACTTC.